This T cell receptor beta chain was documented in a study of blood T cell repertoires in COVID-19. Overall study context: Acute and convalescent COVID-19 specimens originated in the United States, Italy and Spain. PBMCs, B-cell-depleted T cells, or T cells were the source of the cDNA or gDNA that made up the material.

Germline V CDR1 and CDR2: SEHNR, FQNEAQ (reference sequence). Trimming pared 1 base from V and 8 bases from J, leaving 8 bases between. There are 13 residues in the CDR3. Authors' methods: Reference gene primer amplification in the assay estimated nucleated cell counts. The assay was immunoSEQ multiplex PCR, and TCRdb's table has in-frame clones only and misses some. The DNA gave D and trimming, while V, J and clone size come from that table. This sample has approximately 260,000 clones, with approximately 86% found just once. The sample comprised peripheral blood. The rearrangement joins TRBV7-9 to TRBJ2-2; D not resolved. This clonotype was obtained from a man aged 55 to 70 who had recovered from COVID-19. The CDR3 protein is CASSLGLEGELFF. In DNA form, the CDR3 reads TGTGCCAGCAGCTTAGGACTGGAGGGGGAGCTGTTTTTT.